This TCR beta chain emerged from a study of T-cell reconstitution after alpha-beta-depleted transplantation in children. Study-level results: One year after transplant, T-cell counts and diversity came mostly from newly produced T cells. After transplant, at about two months, alpha-beta T cells were reportedly derived from several hundred expanded graft clones. Surviving recipient cells, namely T cells and thymic progenitors, were the source of high day-60 TCRbeta diversity in some patients.

Construction of the TCRbeta library involved unique molecular identifiers. Each CDR3 protein gets one entry after TCRdb re-called the PCR reads with MiXCR. This sample has around 250,000 distinct CDR3 sequences, with more than 20% found just once. This clonotype came up a few times. Its target is not known. V was trimmed by 6 bases and J by 2 bases, leaving 14 bases between them. Germline assignment: CDR1 SQVTM and CDR2 ANQGSEA. This CDR3 spans 14 amino acids. The V call is TRBV29-1, the J call TRBJ2-1; D is perhaps TRBD2 (7 bases). Sequences were derived from PBMCs, sampled before TCRalphabeta/CD19-depleted stem cell transplant. The source of this sequence is a girl aged 2 to 10 with Fanconi anemia, due to receive a stem cell transplant. The CDR3 sequence: CSVLGGGPYNEQFF. The DNA of the CDR3 is TGCAGCGTCCTGGGGGGGGGCCCCTACAATGAGCAGTTCTTC.